These 27 T cell receptor beta chains came from one sample sequenced in a study of shared clonotypes between healthy human individuals. Terminally differentiated effector memory CD45RA+ cells were left out of the naive CD8 fraction, which was CD45RO-negative and positively selected for CCR7. The protocol was immunoSEQ multiplex PCR, while the TCRdb copy is restricted to in-frame clones and leaves out a portion. This sample yields millions of clones, of which 85% to 95% are seen a single time; over 1.5% belongs to the top ten. Sequencing input: naive CD8+ T cells from PBMCs. These receptors came from a young man in good health. Some clones in this sample may be carry-over from other donors' samples.

This chain connects TRBV6-6 to TRBJ2-1; D gene unclear. V was clipped by 6 bases and J by 6 bases, with 12 bases between them. Looked up from germline, CDR1 is MNHNY and CDR2 is SVGAGI (reference sequence). The CDR3 has 13 amino acids. This chain's CDR3 is CASRTLGANEQFF. Here the CDR3 DNA reads TGTGCCAGCAGGACGCTAGGAGCCAATGAGCAGTTCTTC.

The V and J genes are TRBV6-5 and TRBJ2-7, with 8 bases that match TRBD2. This CDR3 is 14 amino acids long. Trimming cost V 10 bases and J 2 bases; bases outside gene matches: 10. Germline CDR1 reads MNHEY; CDR2 reads SVGAGI. The DNA for the CDR3 is TGTGCCACCCTCGGGGGGGGGATGACCTACGAGCAGTACTTC. Its translation: CATLGGGMTYEQYF.

The chain links TRBV28 to TRBJ1-2; possible D gene TRBD1, 6 bases. The germline V gene has CDR1 MDHEN and CDR2 SYDVKM. V lost 3 bases, J lost 8 bases, and 16 bases lay in between. The CDR3 sequence is 14 residues long. CDR3 in DNA: TGTGCCAGCAGTTTGAGGGGGGTACCCGCGGGCTACACCTTC. Encoded protein: CASSLRGVPAGYTF.

The rearrangement uses TRBV13 and TRBJ2-7, with 7 bases aligning to TRBD1. Germline V gene sequence: CDR1 PRHDT, CDR2 FYEKMQ (reference sequence). CDR3 length: 15 amino acids. V lost 6 bases and J lost 7; bases outside the gene matches: 15. CDR3 in DNA: TGTGCCAGCAGTAATAGGGGACAGAGACTACGGGAGCAGTACTTC. Translating it yields CASSNRGQRLREQYF.

Points on this clone: Other DNA variants within this sample encode the same CDR3. The genes are TRBV4-1 and TRBJ1-2; 10 bases match TRBD1. Germline CDR1 and CDR2: MGHRA and YSYEKL. V shed 4 bases, J shed 4 bases, and the junction held 6 bases outside the gene matches. The CDR3 is 15 amino acids. The CDR3, as DNA: TGCGCCAGCAGCCCCGGACAGGGGGACGTCTATGGCTACACCTTC. Its translation is CASSPGQGDVYGYTF.

As regards this clone: Other DNA variants within this sample encode the same CDR3. The rearrangement uses TRBV7-9 and TRBJ1-2; maybe TRBD1 (6 bases). CDR3 length: 14 residues. The V gene lost 5 bases and the J gene lost 0 bases, with 10 bases spanning the gap. CDR1 SEHNR and CDR2 FQNEAQ come from the germline V gene (reference sequence). CDR3 sequence reads: CASSPTGTNYGYTF. The DNA of the CDR3 is TGTGCCAGCAGCCCCACAGGGACTAACTATGGCTACACCTTC.

The chain links TRBV28 to TRBJ1-5; D might be TRBD1 (5 bases). V was trimmed by 1 base and J by 4 bases, leaving 17 bases between them. The CDR3 is 17 residues long. From germline, CDR1 is MDHEN and CDR2 SYDVKM. In DNA form, the CDR3 reads TGTGCCAGCAGTTTATTGAAGTTTGGCAGGGAGAATCAGCCCCAGCATTTT. The encoded protein is CASSLLKFGRENQPQHF.

V gene TRBV14 combines with J gene TRBJ2-7, with a possible D match to TRBD1 (6 bases). Germline CDR1 is SGHDN and CDR2 is FVKESK. This CDR3 comprises 13 residues. Trimming took 4 bases from V and 4 from J, leaving 11 bases between them. CDR3 protein: CASSPRTAYEQYF. The CDR3 DNA is TGTGCCAGCAGCCCCAGGACAGCTTACGAGCAGTACTTC.

V gene TRBV6-5 combines with J gene TRBJ1-3; D call uncertain. The CDR3 extends over 15 amino acids. Germline assignment: CDR1 MNHEY and CDR2 SVGAGI. Trimming took 0 bases from V and 1 from J, leaving 7 bases between them. The CDR3 DNA reads TGTGCCAGCAGTTACTCGAGGCCTTCTGGAAACACCATATATTTT. Its translation: CASSYSRPSGNTIYF.

The chain recombines TRBV27 with TRBJ1-2; a weak D match, TRBD1 (5 bases). Germline lookup yields CDR1 MNHEY and CDR2 SMNVEV (reference sequence). The CDR3 is 15 residues long. Trimming stripped 1 base from V and 7 bases from J, with 16 bases between. The CDR3 DNA sequence: TGTGCCAGCAGTTTATATCCTGGGACCGCCTTTGGCTACACCTTC. Translating gives CASSLYPGTAFGYTF.

This sequence joins TRBV5-4 and TRBJ2-7; D ambiguous. The germline V gene encodes CDR1 SGHNT and CDR2 YYREEE (reference sequence). Trimming shortened V by 4 bases and J by 1 base, and 12 bases separated the two germline ends. There are 14 residues in the CDR3. CDR3 nucleotides: TGTGCCAGCAGCCCGAATGGGGTTTCCTACGAGCAGTACTTC. It translates to CASSPNGVSYEQYF.

This chain links TRBV4-1 with TRBJ1-5, with D perhaps matching TRBD1 (5 bases). Germline values: CDR1 MGHRA, CDR2 YSYEKL. The CDR3 sequence is 16 residues long. V was clipped by 3 bases and J by 4 bases, with 16 bases between them. The CDR3 sequence: CASSQTLGDRNQPQHF. CDR3 sequence (DNA): TGCGCCAGCAGCCAGACCCTAGGGGACCGAAATCAGCCCCAGCATTTT.

The chain uses TRBV10-3 and TRBJ1-2; tentative D call: TRBD1 (6 bases). Between the trimmed V and J ends, which lost 3 bases and 4 bases, there was a span of 18 bases. The CDR3 loop spans 16 amino acids. Germline-derived CDR1 and CDR2 are ENHRY and SYGVKD. CDR3 protein: CAISDPDREKPYGYTF. The CDR3 nucleotides read TGTGCCATCAGTGACCCGGACAGAGAAAAACCCTATGGCTACACCTTC.

In nucleotides, the CDR3 is TGTGCCAGCAGCTCACCTTCGGGGGGGAGGGACACTGAAGCTTTCTTT. Protein: CASSSPSGGRDTEAFF. The J gene is TRBJ1-1, the V gene TRBV7-8; tentative D call: TRBD1 (5 bases). The CDR3 consists of 16 residues. Germline assignment: CDR1 SGHVS and CDR2 FQNEAQ. V was cut by 4 bases and J by 3 bases, with 18 bases left in between.

The V and J genes are TRBV9 and TRBJ1-2, with 9 bases aligning to TRBD1. With V trimmed by 2 bases and J by 6 bases, 5 bases remained unmatched. Germline V gene sequence: CDR1 SGDLS, CDR2 YYNGEE. CDR3 length equals 14 residues. CDR3 bases: TGTGCCAGCAGCGTCGGACAGGGGAGGGATGGCTACACCTTC. It codes for CASSVGQGRDGYTF.

This sequence joins TRBV6-5 and TRBJ1-2; a weak D match, TRBD1 (6 bases). The ends were cut back, 2 bases at V and 8 bases at J, with 12 bases in the middle. The length of the CDR3 is 13 residues. Germline assignment: CDR1 MNHEY and CDR2 SVGAGI. Here the CDR3 reads CASSYARGEGYTF. DNA of the CDR3: TGTGCCAGCAGTTACGCCAGGGGAGAAGGCTACACCTTC.

V gene TRBV27 combines with J gene TRBJ2-3; tentatively, D is TRBD2 (6 bases). The CDR3 consists of 15 residues. V was cut by 5 bases and J by 0 bases, with 12 bases left in between. Looked up from germline, CDR1 is MNHEY and CDR2 is SMNVEV (reference sequence). The CDR3 DNA reads as TGTGCCAGCAGTACCGGGACTGCTAGCACAGATACGCAGTATTTT. Amino acids: CASSTGTASTDTQYF.

On this clone itself: Other nucleotide sequences in the sample specify the same CDR3. The CDR3 sequence: CASSLSFGYEQYF. In nucleotides, the CDR3 is TGTGCCAGCAGTTTATCGTTTGGCTACGAGCAGTACTTC. This sequence joins TRBV27 and TRBJ2-7; D gene ambiguous. With 0 bases removed from V and 3 bases from J, the gap between germline ends came to 6 bases. The CDR3 has 13 residues. Germline loops: CDR1 MNHEY, CDR2 SMNVEV (reference sequence).

V is TRBV7-2 and J is TRBJ2-3, with 13 bases identical to TRBD2. Germline V gives CDR1 SGHTA, CDR2 FQGNSA. V was pared by 4 bases and J by 4 bases, with 8 bases of the junction left unmatched. CDR3 size: 17 residues. For the CDR3, the DNA is TGTGCCAGCAGCTCCTTACTAGCGGGAGGGATTGCAGATACGCAGTATTTT. It translates to CASSSLLAGGIADTQYF. The full variable domain, rest sourced from reference TRBV7-2 and TRBJ2-3, is GAGVSQSPSNKVTEKGKDVELRCDPISGHTALYWYRQSLGQGLEFLIYFQGNSAPDKSGLPSDRFSAERTGGSVSTLTIQRTQQEDSAVYLCASSSLLAGGIADTQYFGPGTRLTVL.

The chain uses TRBV28 and TRBJ2-7, with TRBD1 matching 7 bases. Per germline, CDR1 MDHEN and CDR2 SYDVKM. V was clipped by 4 bases and J by 0 bases; unmatched bases: 15. This CDR3 region has 18 residues. CDR3 nucleotides: TGTGCCAGCAGTTCGCTAATATCCGAACGACAGGGCTCCTACGAGCAGTACTTC. Its protein is CASSSLISERQGSYEQYF. The complete variable domain, with remaining parts taken from reference TRBV28 and TRBJ2-7, reads DVKVTQSSRYLVKRTGEKVFLECVQDMDHENMFWYRQDPGLGLRLIYFSYDVKMKEKGDIPEGYSVSREKKERFSLILESASTNQTSMYLCASSSLISERQGSYEQYFGPGTRLTVT.

In its sample, this clone was seen once. The chain employs TRBV13 and TRBJ2-1; TRBD1 is a possible D gene (5 bases). There are 14 residues in the CDR3. Between the trimmed V and J ends, which lost 4 bases and 9 bases, there was a span of 16 bases. Germline values: CDR1 PRHDT, CDR2 FYEKMQ (reference sequence). CDR3 sequence: CASSYNRPHGEQFF. The CDR3 DNA sequence: TGTGCCAGCAGCTACAACAGGCCCCACGGTGAGCAGTTCTTC.

In its sample, this clone was seen once. The V call is TRBV28, the J call TRBJ2-7; D not certain. With 3 bases removed from V and 6 bases from J, the gap between germline ends came to 12 bases. CDR1 is MDHEN and CDR2 is SYDVKM in the germline V gene. The CDR3 covers 13 residues. CDR3 nucleotide sequence: TGTGCCAGCAGTTTTGCCGACCTAGGCGAGCAGTACTTC. Amino acids: CASSFADLGEQYF. Full variable domain (outside the CDR3, taken from reference TRBV28 and TRBJ2-7): DVKVTQSSRYLVKRTGEKVFLECVQDMDHENMFWYRQDPGLGLRLIYFSYDVKMKEKGDIPEGYSVSREKKERFSLILESASTNQTSMYLCASSFADLGEQYFGPGTRLTVT.

The V call is TRBV2, the J call TRBJ1-1; D unclear. The CDR3 runs to 13 residues. Trimming took off 3 bases at V and 1 base at J, with 6 bases between the two ends. Germline values: CDR1 SNHLY, CDR2 FYNNEI. CDR3 DNA: TGTGCCAGCAGTGACGGGCAGAACACTGAAGCTTTCTTT. Protein sequence: CASSDGQNTEAFF. Variable domain in full (rest from reference TRBV2 and TRBJ1-1): EPEVTQTPSHQVTQMGQEVILRCVPISNHLYFYWYRQILGQKVEFLVSFYNNEISEKSEIFDDQFSVERPDGSNFTLKIRSTKLEDSAMYFCASSDGQNTEAFFGQGTRLTVV.

CDR3: CASSLASISELFF. In nucleotides, the CDR3 is TGCGCCAGCAGCTTGGCATCGATTTCGGAGCTGTTTTTT. This chain connects TRBV5-1 to TRBJ2-2; D gene unclear. CDR3 length equals 13 residues. CDR1 is SGHRS and CDR2 is YFSETQ in the germline V gene. The V and J ends lost 0 bases and 10 bases respectively, with 10 bases between them.

The chain joins TRBV9 to TRBJ1-2; a weak D match, TRBD1 (5 bases). The CDR3 sequence is 11 residues long. V dropped 3 bases and J dropped 8 bases, with 8 bases sitting between them. CDR1 SGDLS and CDR2 YYNGEE come from the germline V gene. The CDR3 protein is CASSDRTGYTF. CDR3 nucleotide sequence: TGTGCCAGCAGCGATAGGACAGGCTACACCTTC.

The chain has TRBV6-6 and TRBJ2-7; the D is unclear. Trimming shortened V by 3 bases and J by 0 bases, and 12 bases separated the two germline ends. The CDR3 runs to 15 residues. From germline, CDR1 is MNHNY and CDR2 SVGAGI (reference sequence). CDR3 sequence: CASSYGDLSSYEQYF. CDR3 in DNA: TGTGCCAGCAGTTATGGAGACTTGTCCTCCTACGAGCAGTACTTC.

The chain links TRBV19 to TRBJ2-3, with 8 bases matching TRBD1. The CDR3 loop spans 13 amino acids. Germline CDR1 is LNHDA and CDR2 is SQIVND (reference sequence). Losses at the gene ends were 3 bases for V and 7 bases for J; bases not matched to a gene: 3. CDR3 bases: TGTGCCAGTAGTATGGCAGGGGGCAATACGCAGTATTTT. It yields the protein CASSMAGGNTQYF.